Below are 9 T cell receptor beta chains sequenced from a single sample in a study of blood T cell repertoires in COVID-19. Data came from immunoSEQ multiplex PCR; TCRdb stores just in-frame clones and leaves some out. The table includes tens of thousands of clones, approximately 83% detected once. The sequenced sample was peripheral blood. These receptors all come from a man in his forties or fifties with COVID-19, enrolled during active disease.

This chain links TRBV5-1 with TRBJ2-7; 8 nucleotides match TRBD1. J lost 6 bases, V lost 4 bases, and 6 bases had no gene match. The CDR3 is 13 amino acids. Germline V CDR1 and CDR2: SGHRS, YFSETQ. The CDR3 DNA is TGCGCCAGCAGCCAAGGACAGGGCTTCGAGCAGTACTTC. Its translation is CASSQGQGFEQYF.

The rearrangement uses TRBV28 and TRBJ2-1; maybe TRBD2 (6 bases). CDR1 is MDHEN, CDR2 SYDVKM, per germline. The CDR3 has 13 amino acids. Trimming shortened V by 8 bases and J by 0 bases, and 8 bases separated the two germline ends. CDR3 sequence (DNA): TGTGCCAGCGGGCGGGACTCCTACAATGAGCAGTTCTTC. Encoded protein: CASGRDSYNEQFF.

The V call is TRBV28, the J call TRBJ2-7, with 10 bases fitting TRBD1. J was trimmed by 3 bases and V by 2 bases; bases with no gene match: 7. Per germline, CDR1 MDHEN and CDR2 SYDVKM. The CDR3 is 16 residues long. CDR3 sequence: CASSLRGGQGSYEQYF. DNA of the CDR3: TGTGCCAGCAGTTTAAGGGGGGGACAGGGGAGCTACGAGCAGTACTTC. Using reference TRBV28 and TRBJ2-7 for the parts outside the CDR3, the full variable domain is DVKVTQSSRYLVKRTGEKVFLECVQDMDHENMFWYRQDPGLGLRLIYFSYDVKMKEKGDIPEGYSVSREKKERFSLILESASTNQTSMYLCASSLRGGQGSYEQYFGPGTRLTVT.

The chain combines TRBV30 with TRBJ2-1, with unresolved D. Between the trimmed V and J ends, which lost 2 bases and 4 bases, there was a span of 3 bases. Germline CDR1 GTSNPN, CDR2 SVGIG (reference sequence). This CDR3 region has 11 residues. CDR3 residues: CAWSQYNEQFF. CDR3 sequence (DNA): TGTGCCTGGAGTCAGTACAATGAGCAGTTCTTC.

This chain joins TRBV29-1 and TRBJ1-2; no definite D call. The CDR3 consists of 11 residues. V lost 4 bases to trimming and J lost 4 bases, with 7 bases between them. Germline V gene data show CDR1 as SQVTM and CDR2 as ANQGSEA. The CDR3 protein is CSVVLTYGYTF. The CDR3 nucleotides are TGCAGCGTTGTACTAACCTATGGCTACACCTTC.

The chain uses TRBV6-5 and TRBJ2-7; TRBD2 aligns across 8 bases. CDR3 size: 14 residues. The V segment lost 5 bases and the J segment 0 bases; nucleotides outside the gene matches: 3. Per germline, CDR1 MNHEY and CDR2 SVGAGI. The CDR3 DNA is TGTGCCAGCAGTCCACGGGGGGGCTCCTACGAGCAGTACTTC. Protein: CASSPRGGSYEQYF.

This clone was counted a single time. The V gene is TRBV5-4, the J gene TRBJ2-3, with D possibly TRBD2 on 6 matching bases. The V end lost 0 bases, the J end lost 5 bases, and 10 bases lay between the germline ends. The CDR3 is made up of 14 amino acids. The germline V gene encodes CDR1 SGHNT and CDR2 YYREEE (reference sequence). The CDR3 spells CASSLVGGRDTQYF. The CDR3 DNA follows: TGTGCCAGCAGCTTGGTGGGGGGTAGAGATACGCAGTATTTT.

The chain carries TRBV6-5 and TRBJ2-7; TRBD1 matches at 9 bases. Germline assignment: CDR1 MNHEY and CDR2 SVGAGI. CDR3 length: 15 amino acids. The J segment lost 3 bases and the V segment lost 6 bases, leaving 9 bases of the junction unmatched. The chain's CDR3 is CASSRLATGGYEQYF. CDR3 sequence (DNA): TGTGCCAGCAGCCGACTTGCGACAGGGGGCTACGAGCAGTACTTC.

The genes are TRBV12-3 or TRBV12-4 and TRBJ1-5; D may be TRBD1 (5 bases). The CDR3 sequence is 13 residues long. V was clipped by 1 base and J by 6 bases, with 7 bases between them. The CDR3 nucleotides read TGTGCCAGCAGTTTAGGCAGGGCTCAGCCCCAGCATTTT. Encoded protein: CASSLGRAQPQHF.